The subject of this entry is one T cell receptor beta chain. This specimen comes from a study of shared clonotypes between healthy human individuals. A deep-level run was used for the assay. Repertoires were generated with immunoSEQ multiplex PCR, while TCRdb's copy carries only in-frame clones and drops some. The profile shows about 2.3 million clones, more than 80% of them singletons. The CDR3 covers 18 residues. From germline, CDR1 is SGHTA and CDR2 FQGTGA. Germline trimming cut 4 bases from V and 5 bases from J; bases unmatched to any gene: 10. Sequencing was done on a sample of naive CD4+ T cells from PBMCs. Subset noted: CD45RA+ positively selected. This receptor was taken from a young man in good health. Some clones in this sample may be carry-over from other donors' samples. The chain is built from TRBV7-3 and TRBJ2-3; 15 bases map to TRBD2. The CDR3 is CASSSARRTSGRGDTQYF. The CDR3, as DNA: TGTGCCAGCAGCTCAGCCCGGAGGACTAGCGGGAGGGGAGATACGCAGTATTTT.